The clone carrying this T cell receptor beta chain was observed a handful of times. The data are from a study of T cells in Graves' hyperthyroidism and ophthalmopathy. The source material, RNA transcripts, was used to amplify TCR beta CDR3 regions. HTBI primers drove first-round RT-PCR of the TCR CDR3. TCRdb recomputed calls from the multiplex PCR reads with MiXCR, one row per CDR3 protein. The sample lists nearly 600,000 distinct CDR3 sequences; approximately 15% were seen once. The source of this sequence is a woman aged 18-30 years with Graves' ophthalmopathy. Material for sequencing was blood.

The CDR3 reads CATSFGQGFYGYTF. As DNA, the CDR3 is TGTGCCACCAGCTTTGGACAGGGGTTCTATGGCTACACCTTC. The chain has TRBV15 and TRBJ1-2, with TRBD1 matching 9 bases. Germline values: CDR1 LNHNV, CDR2 YYDKDF (reference sequence). With 5 bases clipped from V and 4 bases from J, the junction kept 5 bases outside the gene matches. This CDR3 spans 14 amino acids.